The 23 T cell receptor beta chains reported below all come from one sample, sequenced in a study of regulatory T cells in long-lasting Graves disease. Time point defined: newly diagnosed GD, antithyroid drugs for less than 3 months. Following extraction of RNA from PBMCs, that RNA was used to make the TCR library. The TCR beta library used iRepertoire HTBI primers with Arm-PCR amplification of CDR3. A single record per CDR3 protein comes from TCRdb applying MiXCR to the multiplex PCR reads. The sample yields approximately 400,000 distinct CDR3 sequences, 10% to 15% seen once. These same data were also listed under a study on T cells in Graves' hyperthyroidism and ophthalmopathy.

This specimen was peripheral blood mononuclear cells (PBMCs), taken at new diagnosis, from a patient treated with antithyroid drugs. The source of these receptors is a young woman with Graves disease.

The table lists this clonotype with many counts. The chain employs TRBV12-3 or TRBV12-4 and TRBJ2-7, with D possibly being TRBD1 or TRBD2 (5 bases each). V lost 8 bases and J 2 bases, leaving 19 bases between the germline ends. The CDR3 extends over 15 amino acids. The CDR3: CASAGSWDQPYEQYF. Written as DNA, the CDR3 is TGTGCCAGCGCCGGTTCCTGGGACCAACCCTACGAGCAGTACTTC.

This clonotype was detected ten times or more. This chain links TRBV30 with TRBJ2-3; TRBD2 might be the D (5 bases). CDR3 length equals 14 residues. Trimming removed 5 bases from V and 2 bases from J, with 14 bases in between. The V gene's germline CDR1 is GTSNPN and CDR2 SVGIG (reference sequence). Written as DNA, the CDR3 is TGTGCCTGGCACAGCAGCGGACCCACAGATACGCAGTATTTT. Translation gives CAWHSSGPTDTQYF.

This clonotype has ten or more counts. This chain links TRBV28 with TRBJ1-2; D uncertain. Trimming removed 7 bases from V and 4 bases from J, with 22 bases in between. Germline values: CDR1 MDHEN, CDR2 SYDVKM. This CDR3 is built from 16 residues. The CDR3 coding sequence is TGTGCCAGCACCCGAGACGCGTCGAGAGAGTTCTATGGCTACACCTTC. The encoded protein is CASTRDASREFYGYTF.

The rearrangement uses TRBV29-1 and TRBJ1-1; D call uncertain. Trimming took off 5 bases at V and 2 bases at J, with 12 bases between the two ends. Per germline, CDR1 SQVTM and CDR2 ANQGSEA. This CDR3 comprises 13 residues. The CDR3 loop reads CSVRSQLNTEAFF. The CDR3 DNA follows: TGCAGCGTTAGATCACAACTCAACACTGAAGCTTTCTTT.

In its sample, this clonotype was seen many times. V gene TRBV12-3 or TRBV12-4 combines with J gene TRBJ2-2, with D possibly matching TRBD2 (5 bases). V was cut by 6 bases and J by 6 bases, with 20 bases left in between. This CDR3 comprises 16 residues. CDR3 residues: CASSNPPARGPGELFF. The CDR3, as DNA: TGTGCCAGCAGCAACCCCCCGGCCCGAGGGCCCGGGGAGCTGTTTTTT.

This clonotype was counted at least ten times. The chain uses TRBV28 and TRBJ2-1; weak D call: TRBD1 (5 bases). From germline, CDR1 is MDHEN and CDR2 SYDVKM. V was shortened by 7 bases and J by 2 bases, with 15 bases between the two germline ends. CDR3 length: 15 residues. The chain's CDR3 is CASTPRVRTYNEQFF. The CDR3 DNA is TGTGCCAGCACCCCCAGGGTCAGGACCTACAATGAGCAGTTCTTC.

This clonotype was observed at least ten times. CDR3 sequence reads: CASSGSELNKSYEQYF. DNA for the CDR3: TGTGCCAGTTCCGGCAGCGAACTAAATAAGTCCTACGAGCAGTACTTC. This sequence joins TRBV28 and TRBJ2-7; D is unclear. The V gene lost 9 bases and the J gene lost 1 base, with 22 bases spanning the gap. Looked up from germline, CDR1 is MDHEN and CDR2 is SYDVKM. This CDR3 region has 16 residues.

In this sample, this clonotype turned up many times. The gene calls are TRBV12-3 or TRBV12-4 and TRBJ1-5; D not resolved. Trimming removed 6 bases at V and 6 bases at J, with 15 bases between. The CDR3 totals 14 residues. The CDR3 sequence: CASSRNERSQPQHF. DNA for the CDR3: TGTGCCAGCAGCAGGAACGAAAGGAGTCAGCCCCAGCATTTT.

CDR3 loop: CASSSMRGSGYTF. Written as DNA, the CDR3 is TGTGCCAGCAGCTCGATGCGGGGGAGCGGCTACACCTTC. The chain recombines TRBV7-3 with TRBJ1-2, with D perhaps TRBD1 (5 bases). Trimming pared 4 bases from V and 8 bases from J, leaving 14 bases between. The CDR3 is 13 residues long. Germline V gene sequence: CDR1 SGHTA, CDR2 FQGTGA.

This clonotype was detected only a few times. The chain couples TRBV7-9 to TRBJ2-2; D tentatively reads TRBD1 or TRBD2 (5 bases each). The CDR3 covers 17 residues. Germline CDR1 is SEHNR and CDR2 is FQNEAQ (reference sequence). V lost 6 bases to trimming and J lost 3 bases, with 20 bases between them. CDR3 in DNA: TGTGCCAGCAGTTTCTGGGGCGCCCAGAGGGACACCGGGGAGCTGTTTTTT. It codes for CASSFWGAQRDTGELFF.

This clonotype was found many times. This rearrangement joins TRBV29-1 to TRBJ1-2; D gene ambiguous. The length of the CDR3 is 12 residues. Trimming stripped 0 bases from V and 0 bases from J, with 2 bases between. CDR1 is SQVTM and CDR2 is ANQGSEA in the germline V gene. CDR3 sequence reads: CSVEDPNYGYTF. DNA of the CDR3: TGCAGCGTTGAAGATCCTAACTATGGCTACACCTTC.

As regards this clonotype: A much larger clone lies a single base off, so this may be a read error. This sequence joins TRBV7-9 and TRBJ2-1; a weak D match, TRBD2 (6 bases). The CDR3 consists of 15 residues. Germline loops: CDR1 SEHNR, CDR2 FQNEAQ (reference sequence). This CDR3 is CASVRAGSSYNEPFF. DNA of the CDR3: TGTGCCAGCGTCAGGGCGGGGAGCTCCTACAATGAGCCGTTCTTC.

Ten or more counts support this clonotype. The chain has TRBV20-1 and TRBJ1-2; 7 nucleotides line up with TRBD1. The germline V gene has CDR1 DFQATT and CDR2 SNEGSKA (reference sequence). The CDR3 is made up of 11 amino acids. V gave up 3 bases and J gave up 8 bases; unmatched junction bases: 3. CDR3 amino acids: CSASTGVGYTF. The DNA for the CDR3 is TGCAGTGCTAGTACAGGGGTAGGCTACACCTTC.

With regard to this clonotype: One end of the junction fails to match germline, which may point to a read error. V gene TRBV3-1 combines with J gene TRBJ2-7, with unresolved D. Germline V lookup: CDR1 LGHDT, CDR2 YNNKEL (reference sequence). This CDR3 has 15 amino acids. This CDR3 reads CARSQDHGGSYEQYF. Here the CDR3 DNA reads TGTGCCAGGAGCCAAGATCATGGTGGATCCTACGAGCAGTACTTC.

This clonotype came up a few times. The chain joins TRBV4-3 to TRBJ1-1, with D perhaps matching TRBD1 (5 bases). The CDR3 length is 16 residues. V shed 0 bases and J shed 3 bases, with 14 bases lying between them. The germline V gene encodes CDR1 LGHNA and CDR2 YSLEER. The CDR3 DNA reads TGCGCCAGCAGCCAAGATGGAAGCTCGGGGGACACTGAAGCTTTCTTT. This gives the protein CASSQDGSSGDTEAFF.

The sample holds many counts of this clonotype. The CDR3 coding sequence is TGTGCCAGCAGTGAGTATCACAGATCCTACGAGCAGTACTTC. Its translation: CASSEYHRSYEQYF. This sequence joins TRBV2 and TRBJ2-7, with D unresolved. Germline values: CDR1 SNHLY, CDR2 FYNNEI. V lost 3 bases and J 1 base, leaving 10 bases between the germline ends. The CDR3 runs to 14 residues. The full variable domain, with the rest looked up from reference TRBV2 and TRBJ2-7, is EPEVTQTPSHQVTQMGQEVILRCVPISNHLYFYWYRQILGQKVEFLVSFYNNEISEKSEIFDDQFSVERPDGSNFTLKIRSTKLEDSAMYFCASSEYHRSYEQYFGPGTRLTVT.

This clonotype has just a few counts. For the CDR3, the DNA is TGCGCCAGCATGGGTCCAGGGTCGGAACTGTTTTTT. As protein: CASMGPGSELFF. The V call is TRBV4-1, the J call TRBJ1-4, with D possibly matching TRBD1 (5 bases). The CDR3 runs 12 residues. Germline V CDR1 and CDR2: MGHRA, YSYEKL. The ends were cut back, 7 bases at V and 12 bases at J, with 15 bases in the middle.

This clonotype appeared a few times. The J gene is TRBJ2-3, the V gene TRBV29-1; 7 bases fit TRBD2. The CDR3 contains 14 residues. V lost 3 bases, J lost 4 bases, and 7 bases stayed unmatched. Germline V CDR1 and CDR2: SQVTM, ANQGSEA. CDR3 DNA: TGCAGCGTTGATCTAGCGGACCGGTCAGATACGCAGTATTTT. Translated: CSVDLADRSDTQYF.

This clonotype occurred a few times. V and J are TRBV10-3 and TRBJ1-1; possible D gene TRBD1, 5 bases. V was shortened by 6 bases and J by 5 bases, with 16 bases between the two germline ends. The CDR3 runs 14 residues. In germline, CDR1 is ENHRY, CDR2 SYGVKD. This CDR3 is CAISPQGWGTEAFF. In DNA form, the CDR3 reads TGTGCCATCAGCCCCCAGGGCTGGGGGACTGAAGCTTTCTTT.

This clonotype was seen repeatedly, ten times or more. V usage is TRBV20-1 and J usage is TRBJ2-5; D possibly corresponds to TRBD1 (6 bases). V lost 3 bases to trimming and J lost 5 bases, with 13 bases between them. CDR3 length equals 13 residues. Germline lookup yields CDR1 DFQATT and CDR2 SNEGSKA (reference sequence). For the CDR3, the DNA is TGCAGTGCTAGTGGACAGTTAACGGAGACCCAGTACTTC. This sequence encodes CSASGQLTETQYF.

This clonotype has ten or more counts. The rearrangement joins TRBV2 to TRBJ2-4; unclear D gene. The CDR3 is 15 amino acids. The germline V gene has CDR1 SNHLY and CDR2 FYNNEI. Deletions cut 4 bases from V and 0 bases from J, with 10 bases between. DNA for the CDR3: TGTGCCAGCAGTGTCAACACGCTAGCCAAAAACATTCAGTACTTC. Residues: CASSVNTLAKNIQYF.

This clonotype was seen repeatedly, ten times or more. This rearrangement joins TRBV2 to TRBJ2-3; 9 nucleotides align to TRBD2. V dropped 8 bases and J dropped 1; count of bases not matched to a gene: 4. CDR3 length: 14 amino acids. Germline V gene lookup returns CDR1 SNHLY and CDR2 FYNNEI. CDR3 coding DNA: TGTGCCAGCGGGGTAGCGGGGGGCACAGATACGCAGTATTTT. Translation gives CASGVAGGTDTQYF.

Worth noting for this clonotype: A much larger clonotype is one base distant, so this may be a read error. V and J are TRBV24-1 and TRBJ1-5; D is perhaps TRBD1 (5 bases). Looked up from germline, CDR1 is KGHDR and CDR2 is SFDVKD. The CDR3 is made up of 16 amino acids. CDR3 sequence reads: CASSDPGLGGNQPQHF. The DNA of the CDR3 is TGTGCCTCCAGTGACCCCGGGTTGGGGGGCAATCAGCCCCAGCATTTT.